Below are 9 T cell receptor beta chains sequenced from a single sample in a study of blood T cell repertoires in COVID-19. This table comes from immunoSEQ multiplex PCR, and its TCRdb copy is limited to in-frame clones, with some not included. Among about 76,000 clones listed, around nine tenths were seen once. What was sequenced was peripheral blood. The receptors originated from a man aged 25 to 40 with acute or convalescent COVID-19.

The gene calls are TRBV27 and TRBJ2-2; TRBD2 matches 7 bases. The trim removed 6 bases at V and 8 bases at J, leaving 9 bases unmatched. CDR3 length: 14 amino acids. Per germline, CDR1 MNHEY and CDR2 SMNVEV (reference sequence). The CDR3 coding sequence is TGTGCCAGCAGGACCTGGGGGGGAGAAGGGGAGCTGTTTTTT. It encodes CASRTWGGEGELFF.

This clone was seen a few times. The chain links TRBV10-3 to TRBJ2-2; D perhaps matches TRBD1 (6 bases). Germline V gene data show CDR1 as ENHRY and CDR2 as SYGVKD. V was cut by 6 bases and J by 7 bases, with 18 bases left in between. This CDR3 is built from 15 residues. The CDR3 protein is CAIRAGAPGIGELFF. The CDR3 coding sequence is TGTGCCATCAGGGCAGGGGCCCCGGGAATCGGGGAGCTGTTTTTT.

The chain recombines TRBV30 with TRBJ2-4; TRBD1 aligns across 7 bases. This CDR3 is built from 18 residues. V was pared by 5 bases and J by 0 bases, with 16 bases of the junction left unmatched. Germline lookup yields CDR1 GTSNPN and CDR2 SVGIG (reference sequence). The CDR3 region is CAWSRAQRGPLAKNIQYF. DNA for the CDR3: TGTGCCTGGTCTAGGGCCCAAAGGGGGCCCTTAGCCAAAAACATTCAGTACTTC.

This clone came up once. This chain uses TRBV12-3 or TRBV12-4 with TRBJ2-7, with 7 nucleotides matching TRBD1. Germline trimming cut 5 bases from V and 12 bases from J; bases unmatched to any gene: 13. The CDR3 extends over 13 amino acids. The CDR3 DNA sequence: TGTGCCAGCAGTATCCGACAGGGTTCCCTCCCGTACTTC. This translates into CASSIRQGSLPYF.

In DNA, the CDR3 is TGCGCCAGCAGCCGCGATAGGGAGACAGGCAATGAAAAACTGTTTTTT. Translating it yields CASSRDRETGNEKLFF. The chain joins TRBV4-1 to TRBJ1-4; maybe TRBD1 (6 bases). Deletions cut 4 bases from V and 5 bases from J, with 17 bases between. The CDR3 extends over 16 amino acids. Germline V gene data show CDR1 as MGHRA and CDR2 as YSYEKL.

The rearrangement links TRBV7-9 to TRBJ1-1, with TRBD1 identical over 7 bases. The germline V gene encodes CDR1 SEHNR and CDR2 FQNEAQ (reference sequence). The CDR3 has 18 amino acids. The trim removed 4 bases at V and 0 bases at J, leaving 14 bases unmatched. For the CDR3, the DNA is TGTGCCAGCAGCTACCCCGCCCGACAGGGTGGTATGAACACTGAAGCTTTCTTT. This sequence encodes CASSYPARQGGMNTEAFF. Combining the CDR3 with reference TRBV7-9 and TRBJ1-1 gives the whole variable domain DTGVSQNPRHKITKRGQNVTFRCDPISEHNRLYWYRQTLGQGPEFLTYFQNEAQLEKSRLLSDRFSAERPKGSFSTLEIQRTEQGDSAMYLCASSYPARQGGMNTEAFFGQGTRLTVV.

The J gene is TRBJ2-1, the V gene TRBV19, with D perhaps TRBD1 (5 bases). Trimming took 7 bases from V and 7 from J, leaving 17 bases between them. Germline V lookup: CDR1 LNHDA, CDR2 SQIVND (reference sequence). The CDR3 has 14 residues. In DNA form, the CDR3 reads TGTGCCAGTAAGGCCCCTTCGACAGAGAATGAGCAGTTCTTC. Amino acid sequence: CASKAPSTENEQFF. The complete variable domain, with remaining parts taken from reference TRBV19 and TRBJ2-1, reads DGGITQSPKYLFRKEGQNVTLSCEQNLNHDAMYWYRQDPGQGLRLIYYSQIVNDFQKGDIAEGYSVSREKKESFPLTVTSAQKNPTAFYLCASKAPSTENEQFFGPGTRLTVL.

The chain links TRBV10-1 to TRBJ1-1, with a weak D call TRBD1 (5 bases). CDR3 length: 13 amino acids. V lost 6 bases to trimming and J lost 1 base, with 9 bases between them. CDR1 is WNHNN, CDR2 SYGVQD, per germline (reference sequence). CDR3 residues: CASRQERNTEAFF. The CDR3 nucleotides are TGCGCCAGCAGACAGGAGAGGAACACTGAAGCTTTCTTT.

The chain is built from TRBV3-1 (or the pseudogene TRBV3-2) and TRBJ2-2; 8 positions match TRBD2. The CDR3 has 16 amino acids. J gave up 4 bases and V 6 bases, and 10 bases lay outside the gene matches. Germline CDR1 and CDR2: LGHDT and YNNKEL (reference sequence). The CDR3 coding sequence is TGTGCCAGCAGTACGGCCGGGAGGGGGGGCACCGGGGAGCTGTTTTTT. Translated: CASSTAGRGGTGELFF.